The T cell receptor beta chain under discussion was sequenced for a study of T cell repertoires in cytomegalovirus infection. About the study: It was the public TCR beta signatures that indicated both CMV infection and matching HLA type.

This clonotype occurred many times. Its specificity is unknown. TCRdb processed the reads anew with MiXCR; each CDR3 protein has one entry. The sample has around 210,000 distinct CDR3 sequences; about 7% are singletons. Whole-study results and caveats: In two of eight donors, the top clonotype was HLA-C-restricted CMV-specific.

The CDR3 spans 15 residues. V lost 2 bases, J lost 0 bases, and 10 bases lay in between. Germline V gives CDR1 SGHVS, CDR2 FQNEAQ. Sequencing was performed on PBMCs. J is TRBJ1-1 and V is TRBV7-8, with D unresolved. This TCR was sampled from a human donor in good health (CMV status not recorded). Some clones in this sample may be carry-over from other donors' samples. CDR3 bases: TGTGCCAGCAGCTTAAAAGCTAACCTGAACACTGAAGCTTTCTTT. It yields the protein CASSLKANLNTEAFF.